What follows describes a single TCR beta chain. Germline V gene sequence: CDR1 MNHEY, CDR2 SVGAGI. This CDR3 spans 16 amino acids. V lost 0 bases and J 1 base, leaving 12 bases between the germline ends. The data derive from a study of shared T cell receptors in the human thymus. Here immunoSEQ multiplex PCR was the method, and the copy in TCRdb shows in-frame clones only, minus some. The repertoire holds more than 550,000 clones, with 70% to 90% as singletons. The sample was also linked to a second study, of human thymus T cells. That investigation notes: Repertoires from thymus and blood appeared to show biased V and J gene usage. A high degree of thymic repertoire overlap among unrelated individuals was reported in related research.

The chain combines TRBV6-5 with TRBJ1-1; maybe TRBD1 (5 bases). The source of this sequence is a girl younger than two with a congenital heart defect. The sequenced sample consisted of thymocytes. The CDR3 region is CASSYSKLRENTEAFF. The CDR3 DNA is TGTGCCAGCAGTTACTCAAAACTCAGGGAGAACACTGAAGCTTTCTTT.